The 21 T cell receptor beta chains given below trace back to one sample, sequenced in a study of molecular identifiers for immune sequencing clone quantification (dated by TCRdb to 2016 to 2018). Libraries came from PCR. Instrument used: NextSeq 500. TCRdb cleaned the public reads at Q25 with fastp, built clones with MiXCR and kept in-frame beta chains. Each entry merges the rows of one CDR3 protein and shows their most common DNA and genes. The sample records some 680,000 distinct CDR3 sequences, less than 30% of which are singletons. Of the sample, about 0.81% falls within the top ten clones. Sequenced sample: naive CD8+ T cells from blood, with Jurkat cell RNA spiked in. The sample's cell subset or site label, decoded: FACS-sorted CD8+CD4-CCR7+CD45RA+ naive T cells. These receptors all come from a human donor in good health. Some libraries in this study had Jurkat cell RNA spiked in.

With respect to this clonotype: A much bigger clone sits one base away, suggesting this may be a read error. This chain uses TRBV6-5 with TRBJ2-5; TRBD1 is a possible D gene (7 bases). The germline gives CDR1 MNHEY, CDR2 SVGAGI. V was pared by 5 bases and J by 5 bases, with 18 bases between. CDR3 length: 15 amino acids. CDR3: CASSDPGGSVETQYF. The CDR3 DNA reads TGTGCCAGCAGTGACCCAGGGGGGTCCGTGGAGACCCAGTACTTC.

With regard to this clonotype: A read error may produce the germline difference seen at one junction end. This chain links TRBV7-6 with TRBJ2-5; TRBD2 aligns across 9 bases. CDR3 size: 14 residues. Germline V gene data show CDR1 as SGHVS and CDR2 as FNYEAQ. CDR3 sequence reads: CASSSQNAGGTPYF. The CDR3 nucleotides read TGTGCCAGCAGCTCCCAAAACGCGGGGGGGACCCCGTACTTC.

This clonotype showed up just a few times. The rearrangement links TRBV5-3 to TRBJ2-3, with D possibly being TRBD1 (6 bases). TRBV5-3 is classed as an ORF, of uncertain function. V lost 8 bases to trimming and J lost 6 bases, with 22 bases between them. CDR3 length: 15 residues. This chain's CDR3 is CASSMQGMSQDTQYF. The CDR3 region has the DNA TGTGCCAGCAGCATGCAGGGGATGAGCCAGGATACGCAGTATTTT.

The table lists this clonotype with many counts. The V call is TRBV6-6, the J call TRBJ2-3; TRBD1 matches at 9 bases. The V gene end was trimmed by 8 bases and the J gene end by 6 bases; junction bases not matched to a gene: 12. Germline-derived CDR1 and CDR2 are MNHNY and SVGAGI (reference sequence). There are 15 residues in the CDR3. CDR3 sequence reads: CASYKPGQGPDTQYF. DNA of the CDR3: TGTGCCAGCTATAAACCGGGACAGGGTCCCGATACGCAGTATTTT.

Worth noting for this clonotype: Given a much more abundant clone one base away, this may be a read error. The chain combines TRBV4-1 with TRBJ2-2, with 9 bases lining up with TRBD1. Germline V CDR1 and CDR2: MGHRA, YSYEKL. The CDR3 totals 13 residues. The CDR3 nucleotides are TGCGACAGCAGGGACAGGGCTCCCGGGGAGCTGTTTTTT. Translation gives CDSRDRAPGELFF.

The DNA for the CDR3 is TGTGCCAGCAGCTTACTCGTCGGGCAGGGGGGAGCCGGGGAGCTGTTTTTT. This sequence encodes CASSLLVGQGGAGELFF. The gene calls are TRBV7-9 and TRBJ2-2; maybe TRBD1 (7 bases). Between the trimmed V and J ends, which lost 2 bases and 6 bases, there was a span of 19 bases. CDR3 length: 17 residues. The germline V gene has CDR1 SEHNR and CDR2 FQNEAQ (reference sequence).

Only a few counts were recorded for this clonotype. The rearrangement uses TRBV4-3 and TRBJ2-7; 14 bases fit TRBD2. Germline V CDR1 and CDR2: LGHNA, YSLEER. The CDR3 has 15 amino acids. V dropped 4 bases and J dropped 6; count of bases not matched to a gene: 5. The CDR3 DNA sequence: TGCGCCAGCAGCCCGACTAGCGGGAGGGGATCCGAGCAGTACTTC. Protein product: CASSPTSGRGSEQYF.

The table lists this clonotype with a count of one. A much larger clone sits a single nucleotide away, making a read error possible. This sequence joins TRBV6-6 and TRBJ1-5; TRBD1 matches 9 bases. The CDR3 loop spans 14 amino acids. Germline V gene sequence: CDR1 MNHNY, CDR2 SVGAGI (reference sequence). For the CDR3, the DNA is TGTGCCAGCAGTACAGGGGGCGGCAATCAGCCCCGGCATTTT. It encodes CASSTGGGNQPRHF.

This clonotype came up once. This sequence joins TRBV12-3 or TRBV12-4 and TRBJ2-5; 9 nucleotides align to TRBD2. V dropped 5 bases and J dropped 2; count of bases not matched to a gene: 9. This CDR3 spans 16 amino acids. The CDR3 DNA reads TGTGCCAGCAGTGGGCTTAGCGGGAGAGCTCAAGAGACCCAGTACTTC. Translated, it gives CASSGLSGRAQETQYF.

About this clonotype: A much larger clonotype is one base distant, so this may be a read error. This sequence joins TRBV4-1 and TRBJ2-7, with TRBD1 identical over 8 bases. From germline, CDR1 is MGHRA and CDR2 YSYEKL. The CDR3 has 16 residues. In DNA, the CDR3 is TGCGCCAGCGGCCAAGTGCTCGGGACAGGCTCCTACGAGCAGTACTTC. It yields the protein CASGQVLGTGSYEQYF.

This clonotype was observed a few times. The chain combines TRBV20-1 with TRBJ2-7; TRBD2 aligns across 9 bases. Germline V CDR1 and CDR2: DFQATT, SNEGSKA (reference sequence). The CDR3 consists of 15 residues. J lost 6 bases, V lost 1 base, and 10 bases had no gene match. CDR3 loop: CSARVSGSMGLEQYF. The CDR3 region has the DNA TGCAGTGCTAGAGTTAGCGGGAGTATGGGGCTCGAGCAGTACTTC.

This clonotype has just a few counts. A read error may be the cause here, since a much bigger clone is one base away. The chain recombines TRBV7-2 with TRBJ2-3, with 12 bases lining up with TRBD2. This CDR3 spans 20 amino acids. Germline V lookup: CDR1 SGHTA, CDR2 FQGNSA. CDR3 in DNA: TGTGCCAGCAGCACCCGGACCCCGGGACTAGCGGGTCTGGTGGCAGATACGCAGTGTTTT. Amino acid sequence: CASSTRTPGLAGLVADTQCF.

This clonotype was detected a few times. The chain carries TRBV18 and TRBJ1-1, with 7 bases fitting TRBD1. Trimming took 3 bases from V and 4 from J; bases not matched to a gene: 17. The CDR3 runs 18 residues. Germline V gene sequence: CDR1 KGHSH, CDR2 LQKENI. CDR3 sequence (DNA): TGTGCCAGCTCACCCAGACAGGGATCCAACTTTTTTGGCACTGAAGCTTTCTTT. Its protein product is CASSPRQGSNFFGTEAFF.

The chain links TRBV4-3 to TRBJ1-4, with D perhaps matching TRBD1 (6 bases). The V end was cut by 4 bases, the J end by 16 bases, with 28 bases between. This CDR3 is built from 16 residues. Germline loops: CDR1 LGHNA, CDR2 YSLEER. CDR3 DNA: TGCGCCAGCAGCCCCACCTCGACAGGCCCGGTCCTTCCCGAGTTTTTT. Translating it yields CASSPTSTGPVLPEFF.

This clonotype was observed a few times. This rearrangement joins TRBV9 to TRBJ2-5; 7 bases align to TRBD2. The CDR3 length is 15 residues. Germline V CDR1 and CDR2: SGDLS, YYNGEE. Trimming at V came to 3 bases and at J to 1 base, leaving 6 bases not matched to a gene. The CDR3 loop reads CASSAWGGPQETQYF. The CDR3 region has the DNA TGTGCCAGCAGCGCCTGGGGGGGTCCCCAAGAGACCCAGTACTTC. Complete variable domain (other parts from reference TRBV9 and TRBJ2-5): DSGVTQTPKHLITATGQRVTLRCSPRSGDLSVYWYQQSLDQGLQFLIQYYNGEERAKGNILERFSAQQFPDLHSELNLSSLELGDSALYFCASSAWGGPQETQYFGPGTRLLVL.

This clonotype was seen many times. The chain has TRBV5-5 and TRBJ2-7; D is unresolved. The CDR3 length is 14 residues. Per the germline V gene, CDR1 is SGHKS and CDR2 is YYEKEE (reference sequence). V gave up 4 bases and J gave up 2 bases, with 13 bases separating them. CDR3: CASSPSLSAYEQYF. The CDR3 coding sequence is TGTGCCAGCAGCCCCAGTTTGTCAGCCTACGAGCAGTACTTC.

CDR3 bases: TGTGCCAGCAGCGATCAGGGGGCGCAGGTTCTAGGGGAGCTGTTTTTT. Its protein product is CASSDQGAQVLGELFF. The chain carries TRBV7-8 and TRBJ2-2, with 8 bases matching TRBD1. Germline-derived CDR1 and CDR2 are SGHVS and FQNEAQ. There are 16 residues in the CDR3. Losses at the gene ends were 5 bases for V and 8 bases for J; bases not matched to a gene: 13.

This clonotype was seen repeatedly, ten times or more. This rearrangement joins TRBV9 to TRBJ2-7, with 8 bases lining up with TRBD2. The CDR3 runs to 15 residues. Germline-derived CDR1 and CDR2 are SGDLS and YYNGEE. The junction had 8 bases not matched to a gene; V was cut back by 2 bases and J by 4 bases. The CDR3, as DNA: TGTGCCAGCAGCGTCACCCCGGGACTAGAGTACGAGCAGTACTTC. This sequence encodes CASSVTPGLEYEQYF.

This clonotype showed up many times. The chain carries TRBV28 and TRBJ2-7; either TRBD1 or TRBD2 may supply D (5 bases each). Between the trimmed V and J ends, which lost 8 bases and 3 bases, there was a span of 20 bases. CDR1 and CDR2 from the germline V gene are MDHEN and SYDVKM. This CDR3 region has 15 residues. The CDR3 loop reads CASGWDGVGNYEQYF. As DNA, the CDR3 is TGTGCCAGCGGCTGGGACGGCGTAGGGAACTACGAGCAGTACTTC.

This clonotype was counted only a few times. The rearrangement uses TRBV27 and TRBJ2-7; D not resolved. Per the germline V gene, CDR1 is MNHEY and CDR2 is SMNVEV (reference sequence). Trimming took off 8 bases at V and 6 bases at J, with 14 bases between the two ends. The CDR3 length is 12 residues. The DNA for the CDR3 is TGTGCCAGCTCTAAATTAGGGTCCGAGCAGTACTTC. Amino acid sequence: CASSKLGSEQYF.

As regards this clonotype: A much bigger clone sits one base away, suggesting this may be a read error. As the CDR3 is not closed by the conserved phenylalanine or tryptophan, this likely results from a read error. The genes are TRBV7-7 and TRBJ2-3; TRBD1 matches 8 bases. This CDR3 comprises 15 residues. Germline V CDR1 and CDR2: SSHAT, FNYEAQ (reference sequence). The junction had 12 bases not matched to a gene; V was cut back by 5 bases and J by 8 bases. DNA for the CDR3: TGTGCCAGCAGCAGAGAAATTGGACAGGGAGGTACGCAGTATTCT. As protein: CASSREIGQGGTQYS.